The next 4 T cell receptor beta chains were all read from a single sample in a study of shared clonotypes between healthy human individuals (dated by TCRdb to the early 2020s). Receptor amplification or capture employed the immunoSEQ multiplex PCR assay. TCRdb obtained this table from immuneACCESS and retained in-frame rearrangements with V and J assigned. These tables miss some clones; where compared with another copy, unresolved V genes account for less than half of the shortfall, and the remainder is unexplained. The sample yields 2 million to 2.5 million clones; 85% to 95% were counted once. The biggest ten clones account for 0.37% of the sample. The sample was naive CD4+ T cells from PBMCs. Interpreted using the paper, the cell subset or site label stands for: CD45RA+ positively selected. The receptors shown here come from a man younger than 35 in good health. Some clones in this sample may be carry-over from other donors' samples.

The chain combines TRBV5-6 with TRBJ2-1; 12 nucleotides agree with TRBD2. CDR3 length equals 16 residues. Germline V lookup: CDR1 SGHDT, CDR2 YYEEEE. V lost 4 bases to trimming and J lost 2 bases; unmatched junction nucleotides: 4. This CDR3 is CASSPRTSGAYNEQFF. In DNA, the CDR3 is TGTGCCAGCAGCCCCAGGACTAGCGGGGCCTACAATGAGCAGTTCTTC.

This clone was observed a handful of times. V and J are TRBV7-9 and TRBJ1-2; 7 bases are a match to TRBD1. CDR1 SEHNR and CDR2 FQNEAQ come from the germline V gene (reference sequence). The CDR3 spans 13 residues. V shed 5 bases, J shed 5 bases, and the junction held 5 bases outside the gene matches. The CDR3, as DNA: TGTGCCAGCAGCCTGGGACAGAGATATGGCTACACCTTC. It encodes CASSLGQRYGYTF.

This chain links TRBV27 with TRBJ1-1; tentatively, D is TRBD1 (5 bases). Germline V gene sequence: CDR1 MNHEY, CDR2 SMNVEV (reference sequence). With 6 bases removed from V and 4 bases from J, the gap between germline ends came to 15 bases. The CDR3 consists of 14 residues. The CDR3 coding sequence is TGTGCCAGCAGGAGTCTAACGGGGCGCACTGAAGCTTTCTTT. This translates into CASRSLTGRTEAFF.

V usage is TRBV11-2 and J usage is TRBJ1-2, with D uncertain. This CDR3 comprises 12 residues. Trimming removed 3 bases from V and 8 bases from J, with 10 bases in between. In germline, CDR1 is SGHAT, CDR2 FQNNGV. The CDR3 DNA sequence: TGTGCCAGCAGCTTCTCCGGTCGGGGCTACACCTTC. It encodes CASSFSGRGYTF.